Presented here are 5 T cell receptor beta chains from one specimen sequenced in a study of metastatic and nonmetastatic thyroid tumors. TCRdb called clones again from the PCR reads with MiXCR. The data contain more than 7,500 clones, under 25% of them singletons. No treatment of any kind had been given to any patient before thyroid surgery. Source material: adjacent normal tissue. These receptors were taken from a female donor with papillary thyroid cancer or a benign thyroid nodule (not recorded which). Some clones in this sample may be carry-over from other donors' samples.

In its sample, this clone is medium-sized (0.01 to 0.1%). This chain uses TRBV27 with TRBJ2-7; 12 nucleotides match TRBD2. The V segment lost 4 bases and the J segment 4 bases; nucleotides outside the gene matches: 8. This CDR3 comprises 16 residues. Germline-derived CDR1 and CDR2 are MNHEY and SMNVEV (reference sequence). The CDR3 sequence: CASSSTSGGLLYEQYF. The CDR3 region has the DNA TGTGCCAGCAGTTCGACTAGCGGGGGACTACTATACGAGCAGTACTTC.

By share, this clone counts as medium-sized (0.01 to 0.1%). The V gene is TRBV10-3, the J gene TRBJ1-2, with D uncertain. The CDR3 is 14 amino acids. The germline V gene encodes CDR1 ENHRY and CDR2 SYGVKD. With 4 bases removed from V and 2 bases from J, the gap between germline ends came to 11 bases. This chain's CDR3 is CAISVDPVNYGYTF. In DNA form, the CDR3 reads TGTGCCATCAGTGTGGACCCGGTGAACTATGGCTACACCTTC.

This chain joins TRBV7-2 and TRBJ1-1; D remains ambiguous. The CDR3 is made up of 14 amino acids. Germline V CDR1 and CDR2: SGHTA, FQGNSA. Trimming pared 1 base from V and 6 bases from J, leaving 12 bases between. The CDR3 region is CASSLGPGRAEAFF. Written as DNA, the CDR3 is TGTGCCAGCAGCTTAGGCCCGGGGAGGGCTGAAGCTTTCTTT. The whole variable domain, remainder taken from reference TRBV7-2 and TRBJ1-1, is GAGVSQSPSNKVTEKGKDVELRCDPISGHTALYWYRQSLGQGLEFLIYFQGNSAPDKSGLPSDRFSAERTGGSVSTLTIQRTQQEDSAVYLCASSLGPGRAEAFFGQGTRLTVV.

This clone has ten or more counts. The chain uses TRBV7-2 and TRBJ2-2, with TRBD2 matching over 8 bases. The CDR3 length is 16 residues. CDR1 and CDR2 from the germline V gene are SGHTA and FQGNSA. The J segment lost 0 bases and the V segment lost 5 bases, leaving 5 bases of the junction unmatched. The CDR3 loop is CASSLAGGANTGELFF. The CDR3 DNA follows: TGTGCCAGCAGCCTCGCGGGGGGCGCGAACACCGGGGAGCTGTTTTTT. Combining the CDR3 with reference TRBV7-2 and TRBJ2-2 gives the whole variable domain GAGVSQSPSNKVTEKGKDVELRCDPISGHTALYWYRQSLGQGLEFLIYFQGNSAPDKSGLPSDRFSAERTGGSVSTLTIQRTQQEDSAVYLCASSLAGGANTGELFFGEGSRLTVL.

This clone was recorded a few times. Distinct nucleotide sequences in the sample also encode this CDR3. This sequence joins TRBV11-2 and TRBJ1-2; 9 bases fit TRBD1. Germline lookup yields CDR1 SGHAT and CDR2 FQNNGV. The CDR3 consists of 16 residues. V shed 3 bases and J 4 bases; nucleotides not matched to a gene: 9. The CDR3 region has the DNA TGTGCCAGCAGCTTGGGGGGGGGACAGGGTGGCTATGGCTACACCTTC. This codes for CASSLGGGQGGYGYTF.